One T cell receptor beta chain is described in this entry. The sample comes from a study of T cells in Graves' hyperthyroidism and ophthalmopathy. V lost 8 bases and J lost 4; bases outside the gene matches: 8. CDR1 is SEHNR and CDR2 is FQNEAQ in the germline V gene (reference sequence). The CDR3 contains 15 residues. Amplification of TCR beta CDR3 regions was performed using RNA transcripts as template. HTBI primers were used for first-round RT-PCR of the TCR CDR3. MiXCR, applied by TCRdb to the multiplex PCR reads, yields one record per CDR3 protein. The sample yields fewer than 110,000 distinct CDR3 sequences, roughly 47% seen once.

This TCR was recovered from a man aged 35 to 55 with Graves' hyperthyroidism. The chain carries TRBV7-9 and TRBJ2-3; TRBD1 matches 11 bases. The sequenced material came from blood. CDR3 coding DNA: TGTGCCAGCCCGGACAGGGGGCGGGTATCAGATACGCAGTATTTT. Protein product: CASPDRGRVSDTQYF.